This TCR beta chain came from a study of blood T cell repertoires in COVID-19. Study at large: Samples representing acute and convalescent COVID-19 were sourced from the United States, Italy and Spain.

Libraries were prepared by immunoSEQ multiplex PCR; TCRdb keeps only in-frame clonotypes and omits some of them. The sample has about 250,000 clones; roughly 86% are singletons. Germline CDR1 GTSNPN, CDR2 SVGIG (reference sequence). Deletions cut 5 bases from V and 0 bases from J, with 5 bases between. The CDR3 totals 13 residues. Seattle cases were enrolled at active infection and followed longitudinally. Sequencing used peripheral blood. The gene calls are TRBV30 and TRBJ2-6; D not certain. This clonotype originated in an elderly woman with COVID-19, enrolled during active disease. CDR3 amino acids: CAWELSGANVLTF. CDR3 DNA sequence: TGTGCCTGGGAACTCTCTGGGGCCAACGTCCTGACTTTC.